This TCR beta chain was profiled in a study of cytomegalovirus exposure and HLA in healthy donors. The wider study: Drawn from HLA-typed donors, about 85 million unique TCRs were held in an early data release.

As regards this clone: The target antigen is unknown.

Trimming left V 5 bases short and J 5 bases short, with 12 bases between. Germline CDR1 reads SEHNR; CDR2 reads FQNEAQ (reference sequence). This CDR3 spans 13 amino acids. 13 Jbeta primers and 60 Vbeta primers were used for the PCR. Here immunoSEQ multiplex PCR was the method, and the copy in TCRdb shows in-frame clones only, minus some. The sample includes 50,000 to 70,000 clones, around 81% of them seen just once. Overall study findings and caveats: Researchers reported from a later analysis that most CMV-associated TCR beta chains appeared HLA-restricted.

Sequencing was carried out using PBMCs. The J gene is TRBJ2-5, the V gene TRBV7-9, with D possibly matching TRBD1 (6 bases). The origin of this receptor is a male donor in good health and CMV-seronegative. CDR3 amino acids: CASSQQGGETQYF. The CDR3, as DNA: TGTGCCAGCAGCCAACAGGGTGGGGAGACCCAGTACTTC.